Listed below are T cell receptor beta chains from one sample, sequenced in a study of beta chain features in type 1 diabetes. The repertoire was sequenced with immunoSEQ multiplex PCR; TCRdb's copy has only in-frame clones and lacks some. This repertoire shows approximately 250,000 clones, around 15% found once; its top ten account for approximately 0.081%. What was sequenced was naive CD4+ T cells from blood. These receptors all stem from a man aged 25 to 40 with type 1 diabetes. Each CDR3 is given with its conserved first and last residue. A D gene is named only where the DNA matches it firmly. Expanded clones are given a class, and other clones once, few, many or no size at all.

>TRBJ2-1|NA|TRBV5-1|NA
CASSKSPAFAGSYNEQFF
TGCGCCAGCAGCAAATCCCCGGCTTTTGCTGGCTCCTACAATGAGCAGTTCTTC
>TRBJ2-7|TRBD2|TRBV29-1|few
CSAPGLAGVRGEQYF
TGCAGCGCCCCGGGACTAGCGGGAGTAAGAGGCGAGCAGTACTTC
>TRBJ2-3|NA|TRBV29-1|NA
CSVLGIFTDTQYF
TGCAGCGTTTTAGGGATTTTCACAGATACGCAGTATTTT
>TRBJ2-1|NA|TRBV7-2|few
CASSFGPTRYNEQFF
TGTGCCAGCAGCTTTGGCCCGACTAGGTACAATGAGCAGTTCTTC
>TRBJ2-1|TRBD2|TRBV11-1|few
CASSPLDSGSSEQFF
TGTGCCAGCAGCCCCCTCGATAGCGGGAGTTCTGAGCAGTTCTTC
>TRBJ2-5|TRBD1|TRBV5-4|NA
CASSSTGNQETQYF
TGTGCCAGCAGCTCGACAGGGAACCAAGAGACCCAGTACTTC
>TRBJ2-3|NA|TRBV29-1|few
CSVEDGRGADTQYF
TGCAGCGTTGAAGATGGCAGGGGCGCAGATACGCAGTATTTT
>TRBJ1-1|NA|TRBV20-1|few
CSARDPSEAFF
TGCAGTGCTAGAGATCCCTCCGAAGCTTTCTTT
>TRBJ2-5|NA|TRBV6-4|NA
CASSDGGRGTQYF
TGTGCCAGCAGTGACGGGGGGAGAGGGACCCAGTACTTC
>TRBJ2-1|NA|TRBV7-3|once
CASSLTAIGYNEQFF
TGTGCCAGCAGCTTGACTGCTATCGGCTACAATGAGCAGTTCTTC
>TRBJ2-7|NA|TRBV30|NA
CAWSVQGQQYF
TGTGCCTGGAGTGTCCAGGGGCAGCAGTACTTC
>TRBJ2-7|TRBD2|TRBV29-1|few
CSGGTSLDEQYF
TGCAGCGGTGGGACTAGCCTTGACGAGCAGTACTTC
>TRBJ2-1|TRBD2|TRBV7-7|few
CASSLGVGREGLHEQFF
TGTGCCAGCAGCTTAGGCGTAGGGAGGGAGGGCCTCCATGAGCAGTTCTTC
>TRBJ2-7|NA|TRBV20-1|few
CSARGPYEQYF
TGCAGTGCTAGGGGACCCTACGAGCAGTACTTC
>TRBJ2-4|NA|TRBV23-1|few
CASSGEDAKNIQYF
TGCGCCAGCAGCGGAGAGGATGCCAAAAACATTCAGTACTTC
>TRBJ1-3|NA|TRBV29-1|NA
CSVGHRTDSGNTIYF
TGCAGCGTTGGTCATCGAACTGACTCTGGAAACACCATATATTTT
>TRBJ1-5|TRBD1|TRBV7-9|NA
CASSLGQGASQPQHF
TGTGCCAGCAGCTTGGGACAGGGGGCAAGTCAGCCCCAGCATTTT